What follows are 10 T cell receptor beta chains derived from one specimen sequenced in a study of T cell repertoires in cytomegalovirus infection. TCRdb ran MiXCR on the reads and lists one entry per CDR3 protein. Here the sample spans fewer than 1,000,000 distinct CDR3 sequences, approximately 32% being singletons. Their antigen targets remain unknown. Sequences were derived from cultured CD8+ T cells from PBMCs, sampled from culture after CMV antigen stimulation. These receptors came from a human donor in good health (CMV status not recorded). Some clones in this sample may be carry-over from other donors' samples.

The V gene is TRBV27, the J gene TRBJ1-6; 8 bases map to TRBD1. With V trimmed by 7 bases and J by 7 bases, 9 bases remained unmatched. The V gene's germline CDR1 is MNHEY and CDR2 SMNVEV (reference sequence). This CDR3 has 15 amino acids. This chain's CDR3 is CASNFQTGVNSPLHF. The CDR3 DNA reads TGTGCCAGCAACTTCCAGACAGGGGTCAATTCACCCCTCCACTTT.

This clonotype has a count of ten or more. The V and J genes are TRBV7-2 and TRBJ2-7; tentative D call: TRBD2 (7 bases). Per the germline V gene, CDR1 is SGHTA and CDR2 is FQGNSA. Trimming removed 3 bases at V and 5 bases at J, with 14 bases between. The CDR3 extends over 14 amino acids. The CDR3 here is CASSFPGGLDEQYF. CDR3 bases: TGTGCCAGCAGCTTTCCCGGGGGGCTGGACGAGCAGTACTTC.

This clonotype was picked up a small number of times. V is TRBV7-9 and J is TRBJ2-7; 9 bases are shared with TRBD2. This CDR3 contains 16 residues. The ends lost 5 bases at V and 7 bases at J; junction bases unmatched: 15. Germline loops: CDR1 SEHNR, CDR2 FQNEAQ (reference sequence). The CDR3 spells CASSGGGENLWDEQYF. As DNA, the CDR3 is TGTGCCAGCAGCGGCGGGGGGGAGAACCTCTGGGATGAGCAGTACTTC.

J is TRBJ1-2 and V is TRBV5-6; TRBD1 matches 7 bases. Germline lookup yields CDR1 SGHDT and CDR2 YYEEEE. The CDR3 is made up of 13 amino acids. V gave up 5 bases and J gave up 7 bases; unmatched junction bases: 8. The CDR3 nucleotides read TGTGCCAGCAGACCTGGACAGGCGGTTGGCTACACCTTC. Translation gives CASRPGQAVGYTF.

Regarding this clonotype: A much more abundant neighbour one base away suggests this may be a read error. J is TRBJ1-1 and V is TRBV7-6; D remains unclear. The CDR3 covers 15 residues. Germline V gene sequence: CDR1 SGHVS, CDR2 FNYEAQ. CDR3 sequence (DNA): TGTGCCAACAGCCCCCCGGGATATTCAAACACTGAAGCTTTCTTT. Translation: CANSPPGYSNTEAFF.

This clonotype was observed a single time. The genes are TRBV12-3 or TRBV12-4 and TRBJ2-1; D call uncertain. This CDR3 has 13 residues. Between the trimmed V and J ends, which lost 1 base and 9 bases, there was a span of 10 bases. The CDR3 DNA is TGTGCCAGCAGTTTAGGACCCACGAGTGAGCAGTTCTTC. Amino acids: CASSLGPTSEQFF.

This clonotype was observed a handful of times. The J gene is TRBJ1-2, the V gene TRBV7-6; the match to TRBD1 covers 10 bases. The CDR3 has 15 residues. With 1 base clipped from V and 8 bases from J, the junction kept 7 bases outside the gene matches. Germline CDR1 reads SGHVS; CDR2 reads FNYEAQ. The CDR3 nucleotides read TGTGCCAGCAGCTTAGGTGGGACAGGGGAGTACGGCTACACCTTC. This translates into CASSLGGTGEYGYTF.

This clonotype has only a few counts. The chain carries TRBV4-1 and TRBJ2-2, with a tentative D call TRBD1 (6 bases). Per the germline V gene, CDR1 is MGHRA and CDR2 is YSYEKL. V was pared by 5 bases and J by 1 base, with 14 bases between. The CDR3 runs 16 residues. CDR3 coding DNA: TGCGCCAGCAGCTTTGGCCAGACAGGGAACACCGGGGAGCTGTTTTTT. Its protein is CASSFGQTGNTGELFF.

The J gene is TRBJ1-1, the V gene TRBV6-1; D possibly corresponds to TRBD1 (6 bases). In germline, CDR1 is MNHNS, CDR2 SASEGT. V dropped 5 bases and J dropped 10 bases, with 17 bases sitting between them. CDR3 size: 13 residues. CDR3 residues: CASSSGTPTGAFF. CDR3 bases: TGTGCCAGCAGTTCCGGGACACCTACGGGAGCTTTCTTT.

In DNA, the CDR3 is TGTGCCAGCAGGACCGGGACAACGGAAACTAACTATGGCTACACCTTC. It specifies CASRTGTTETNYGYTF. The chain uses TRBV5-4 and TRBJ1-2; tentatively, D is TRBD1 (6 bases). From germline, CDR1 is SGHNT and CDR2 YYREEE (reference sequence). V was clipped by 5 bases and J by 0 bases, with 17 bases between them. This CDR3 is built from 16 residues.